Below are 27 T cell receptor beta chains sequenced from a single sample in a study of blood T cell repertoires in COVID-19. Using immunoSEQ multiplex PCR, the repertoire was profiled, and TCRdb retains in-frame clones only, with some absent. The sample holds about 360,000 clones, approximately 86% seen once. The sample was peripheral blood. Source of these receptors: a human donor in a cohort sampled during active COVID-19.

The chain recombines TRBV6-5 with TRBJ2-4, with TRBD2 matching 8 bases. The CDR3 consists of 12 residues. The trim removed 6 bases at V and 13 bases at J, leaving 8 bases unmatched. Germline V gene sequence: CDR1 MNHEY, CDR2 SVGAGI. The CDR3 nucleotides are TGTGCCAGCAGCCAAACTAGCGGACTACAGTACTTC. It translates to CASSQTSGLQYF.

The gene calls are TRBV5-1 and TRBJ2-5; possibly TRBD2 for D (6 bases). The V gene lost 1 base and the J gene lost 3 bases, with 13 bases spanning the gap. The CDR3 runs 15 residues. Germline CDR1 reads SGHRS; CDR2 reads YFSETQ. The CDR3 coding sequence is TGCGCCAGCAGCTTGACCCCCTTAGCGGAAGAGACCCAGTACTTC. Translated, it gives CASSLTPLAEETQYF.

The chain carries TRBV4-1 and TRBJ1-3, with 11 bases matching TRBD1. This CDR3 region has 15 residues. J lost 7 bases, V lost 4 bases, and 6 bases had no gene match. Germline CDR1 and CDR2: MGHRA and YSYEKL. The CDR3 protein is CASSPDRDRGNTIYF. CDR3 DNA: TGCGCCAGCAGCCCTGATCGGGACAGGGGGAACACCATATATTTT.

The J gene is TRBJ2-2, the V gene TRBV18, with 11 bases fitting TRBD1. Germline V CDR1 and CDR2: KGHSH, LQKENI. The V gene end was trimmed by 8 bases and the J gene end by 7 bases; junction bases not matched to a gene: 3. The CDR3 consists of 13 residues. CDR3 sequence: CASGQGAVGELFF. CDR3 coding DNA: TGTGCCAGCGGACAGGGGGCTGTCGGGGAGCTGTTTTTT. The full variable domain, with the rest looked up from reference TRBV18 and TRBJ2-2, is NAGVMQNPRHLVRRRGQEARLRCSPMKGHSHVYWYRQLPEEGLKFMVYLQKENIIDESGMPKERFSAEFPKEGPSILRIQQVVRGDSAAYFCASGQGAVGELFFGEGSRLTVL.

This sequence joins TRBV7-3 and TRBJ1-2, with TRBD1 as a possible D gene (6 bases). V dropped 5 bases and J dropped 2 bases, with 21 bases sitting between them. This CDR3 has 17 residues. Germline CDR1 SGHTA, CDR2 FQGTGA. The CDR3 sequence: CASSPGPLQGDNYGYTF. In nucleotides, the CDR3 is TGTGCCAGCAGCCCCGGCCCATTACAGGGAGACAACTATGGCTACACCTTC. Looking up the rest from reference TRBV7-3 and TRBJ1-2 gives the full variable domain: GAGVSQTPSNKVTEKGKYVELRCDPISGHTALYWYRQSLGQGPEFLIYFQGTGAADDSGLPNDRFFAVRPEGSVSTLKIQRTERGDSAVYLCASSPGPLQGDNYGYTFGSGTRLTVV.

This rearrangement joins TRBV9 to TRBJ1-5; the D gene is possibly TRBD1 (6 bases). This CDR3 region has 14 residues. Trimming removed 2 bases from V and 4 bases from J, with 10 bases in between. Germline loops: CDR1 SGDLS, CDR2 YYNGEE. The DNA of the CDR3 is TGTGCCAGCAGCGTGGGGGGGCAAAATCAGCCCCAGCATTTT. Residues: CASSVGGQNQPQHF.

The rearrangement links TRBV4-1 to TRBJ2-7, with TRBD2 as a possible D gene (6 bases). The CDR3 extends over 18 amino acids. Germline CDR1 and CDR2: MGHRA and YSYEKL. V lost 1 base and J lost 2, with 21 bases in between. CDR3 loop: CASSQGSRGDGRPYEQYF. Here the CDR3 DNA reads TGCGCCAGCAGCCAAGGGTCGCGAGGGGACGGGAGACCCTACGAGCAGTACTTC.

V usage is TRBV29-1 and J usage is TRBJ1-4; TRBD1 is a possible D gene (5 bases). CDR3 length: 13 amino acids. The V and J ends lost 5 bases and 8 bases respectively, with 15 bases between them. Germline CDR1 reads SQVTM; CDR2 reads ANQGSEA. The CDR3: CSVMTSAGEKLFF. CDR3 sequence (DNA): TGCAGCGTTATGACATCCGCAGGGGAAAAACTGTTTTTT.

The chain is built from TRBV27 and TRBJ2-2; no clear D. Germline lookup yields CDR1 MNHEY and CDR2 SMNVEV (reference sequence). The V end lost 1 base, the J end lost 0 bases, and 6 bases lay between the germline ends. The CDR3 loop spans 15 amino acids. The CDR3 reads CASSLFRANTGELFF. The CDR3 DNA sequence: TGTGCCAGCAGTTTATTCCGCGCGAACACCGGGGAGCTGTTTTTT.

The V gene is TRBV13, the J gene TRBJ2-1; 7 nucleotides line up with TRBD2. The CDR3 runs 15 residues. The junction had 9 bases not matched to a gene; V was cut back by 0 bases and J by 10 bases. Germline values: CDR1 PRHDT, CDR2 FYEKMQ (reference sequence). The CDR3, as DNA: TGTGCCAGCAGCTTAGGGCTAGCGGACCCGGGGGAGCAGTTCTTC. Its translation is CASSLGLADPGEQFF.

CDR3 region: CASSLQSYEQYF. CDR3 in DNA: TGTGCCAGCAGCTTACAGTCCTACGAGCAGTACTTC. The chain is built from TRBV7-9 and TRBJ2-7, with D hard to call. Per germline, CDR1 SEHNR and CDR2 FQNEAQ (reference sequence). V was pared by 2 bases and J by 1 base, with 3 bases between. This CDR3 has 12 amino acids.

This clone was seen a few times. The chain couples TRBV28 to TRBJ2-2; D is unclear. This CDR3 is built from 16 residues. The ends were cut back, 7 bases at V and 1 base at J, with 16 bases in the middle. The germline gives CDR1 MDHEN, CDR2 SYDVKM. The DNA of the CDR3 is TGTGCCAGCACCCCCGGCGGCGTATTGAACACCGGGGAGCTGTTTTTT. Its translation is CASTPGGVLNTGELFF.

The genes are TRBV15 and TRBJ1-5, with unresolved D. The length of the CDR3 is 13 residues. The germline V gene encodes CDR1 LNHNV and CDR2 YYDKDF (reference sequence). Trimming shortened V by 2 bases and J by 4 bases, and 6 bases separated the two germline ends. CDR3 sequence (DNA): TGTGCCACCAGCAGACAGTTTAATCAGCCCCAGCATTTT. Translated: CATSRQFNQPQHF.

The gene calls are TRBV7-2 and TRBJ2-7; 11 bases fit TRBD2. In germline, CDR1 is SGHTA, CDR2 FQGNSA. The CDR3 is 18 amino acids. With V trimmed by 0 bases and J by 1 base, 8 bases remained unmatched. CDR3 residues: CASSLAASGRTTSYEQYF. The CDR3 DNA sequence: TGTGCCAGCAGCTTAGCGGCTAGCGGGAGGACAACGTCCTACGAGCAGTACTTC.

The CDR3 spells CASSLALQATNEKLFF. In DNA form, the CDR3 reads TGTGCCAGCAGCTTGGCGTTACAAGCAACTAATGAAAAACTGTTTTTT. The chain carries TRBV5-6 and TRBJ1-4, with D uncertain. The CDR3 is 16 amino acids. V was clipped by 0 bases and J by 0 bases, with 9 bases between them. Per the germline V gene, CDR1 is SGHDT and CDR2 is YYEEEE.

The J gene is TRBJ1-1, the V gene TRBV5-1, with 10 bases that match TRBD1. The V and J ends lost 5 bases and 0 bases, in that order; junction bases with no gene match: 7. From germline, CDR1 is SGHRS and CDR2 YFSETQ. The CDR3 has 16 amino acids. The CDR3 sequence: CASRGTGAGVNTEAFF. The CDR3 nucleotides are TGCGCCAGCAGAGGGACAGGGGCTGGGGTGAACACTGAAGCTTTCTTT.

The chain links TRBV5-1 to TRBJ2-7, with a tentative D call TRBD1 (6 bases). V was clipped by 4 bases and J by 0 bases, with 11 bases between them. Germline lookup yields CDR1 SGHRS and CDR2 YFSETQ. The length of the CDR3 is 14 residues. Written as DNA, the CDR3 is TGCGCCAGCAGCCTAGTGGACAGCTCCTACGAGCAGTACTTC. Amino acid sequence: CASSLVDSSYEQYF.

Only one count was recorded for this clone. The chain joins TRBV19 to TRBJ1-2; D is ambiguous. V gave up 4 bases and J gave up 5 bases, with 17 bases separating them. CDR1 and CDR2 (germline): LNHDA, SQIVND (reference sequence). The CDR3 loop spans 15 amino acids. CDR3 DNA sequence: TGTGCCAGTAGTACCCGTGGAGGGTTCGCATATGGCTACACCTTC. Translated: CASSTRGGFAYGYTF.

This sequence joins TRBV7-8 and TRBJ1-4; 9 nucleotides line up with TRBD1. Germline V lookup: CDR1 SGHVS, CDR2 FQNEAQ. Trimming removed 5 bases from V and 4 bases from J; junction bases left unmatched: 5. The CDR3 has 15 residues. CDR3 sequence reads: CASSPQGAVNEKLFF. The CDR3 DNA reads TGTGCCAGCAGCCCACAGGGGGCGGTTAATGAAAAACTGTTTTTT.

The CDR3 DNA is TGTGCCAGCAACCTTGCGGGGGTGATAAGGAACTATGGCTACACCTTC. Its translation: CASNLAGVIRNYGYTF. This chain uses TRBV28 with TRBJ1-2; TRBD1 is a possible D gene (5 bases). V was clipped by 7 bases and J by 2 bases, with 20 bases between them. This CDR3 region has 16 residues. CDR1 and CDR2 (germline): MDHEN, SYDVKM.

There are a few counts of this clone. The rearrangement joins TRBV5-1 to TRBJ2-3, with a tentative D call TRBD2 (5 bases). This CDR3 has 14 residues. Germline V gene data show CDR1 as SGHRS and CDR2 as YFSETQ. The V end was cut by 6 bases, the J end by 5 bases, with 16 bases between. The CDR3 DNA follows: TGCGCCAGCAAGATGGAGGTTGGGGTAGATACGCAGTATTTT. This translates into CASKMEVGVDTQYF.

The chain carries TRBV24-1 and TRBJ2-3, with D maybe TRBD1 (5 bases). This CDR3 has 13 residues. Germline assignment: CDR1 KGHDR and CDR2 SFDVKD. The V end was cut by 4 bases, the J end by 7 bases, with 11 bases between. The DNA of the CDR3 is TGTGCCACCAGTGACCCCCGACAGTATACGCAGTATTTT. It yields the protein CATSDPRQYTQYF.

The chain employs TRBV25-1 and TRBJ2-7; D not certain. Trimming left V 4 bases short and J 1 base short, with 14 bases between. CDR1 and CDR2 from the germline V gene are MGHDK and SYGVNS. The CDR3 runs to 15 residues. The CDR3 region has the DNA TGTGCCAGCAGTGTTGAAAATTACACATCCTACGAGCAGTACTTC. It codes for CASSVENYTSYEQYF.

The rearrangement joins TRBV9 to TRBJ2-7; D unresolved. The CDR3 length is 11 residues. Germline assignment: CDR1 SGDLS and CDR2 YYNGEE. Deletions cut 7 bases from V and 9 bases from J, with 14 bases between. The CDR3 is CASARGEVQYF. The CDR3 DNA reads TGTGCCAGCGCCCGCGGAGAGGTGCAGTACTTC.

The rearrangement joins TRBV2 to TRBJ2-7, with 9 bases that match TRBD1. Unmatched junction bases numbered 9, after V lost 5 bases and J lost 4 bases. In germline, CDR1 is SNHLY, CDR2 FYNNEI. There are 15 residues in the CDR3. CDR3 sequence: CASSLRTGASYEQYF. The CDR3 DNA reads TGTGCCAGCAGTCTACGGACAGGGGCGAGTTACGAGCAGTACTTC.

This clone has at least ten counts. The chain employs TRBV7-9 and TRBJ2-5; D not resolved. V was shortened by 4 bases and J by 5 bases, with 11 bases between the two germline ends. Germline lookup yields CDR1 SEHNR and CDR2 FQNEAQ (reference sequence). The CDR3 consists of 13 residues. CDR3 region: CASSSDGSETQYF. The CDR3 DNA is TGTGCCAGCAGCTCAGACGGGTCCGAGACCCAGTACTTC.

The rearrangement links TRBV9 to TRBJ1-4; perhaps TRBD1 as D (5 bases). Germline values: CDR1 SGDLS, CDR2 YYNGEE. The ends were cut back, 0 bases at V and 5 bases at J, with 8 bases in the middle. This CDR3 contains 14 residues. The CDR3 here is CASSVGRANEKLFF. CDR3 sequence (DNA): TGTGCCAGCAGCGTAGGCAGGGCCAATGAAAAACTGTTTTTT.